This paragraph covers one T cell receptor (beta chain) sequence. Antigen specificity is unknown. The assay used was immunoSEQ (version v3.0), run at survey level. Only in-frame clones appear in the TCRdb table, and some are missing; sequencing was by immunoSEQ multiplex PCR. The sample has about 40,000 clones; about 89% are singletons. Trimming at V came to 3 bases and at J to 4 bases, leaving 1 base not matched to a gene. CDR1 and CDR2 (germline): GTSNPN, SVGIG (reference sequence). This CDR3 region has 15 residues. Specimens carried about 0.85-10 million cryopreserved PBMC before DNA extraction. This record comes from a study of long-term antiretroviral therapy in people with HIV. Study findings and constraints: Pre-ART-expanded clones dominated the repertoire at all time points.

This chain connects TRBV30 to TRBJ2-3; 16 bases line up with TRBD2. The clonotype was recovered from a woman between 50 and 59 years old with HIV. The sample consisted of unsorted PBMCs, taken 0.1 years before starting antiretroviral therapy. CDR3 sequence: CAWRGLAGGADTQYF. CDR3 coding DNA: TGTGCCTGGAGGGGACTAGCGGGGGGGGCAGATACGCAGTATTTT.